This is a list of T cell receptor beta chains from one sample in a study of identical twins. TCRdb re-analysed the 5' RACE reads in MiXCR, keeping a single row per CDR3 protein. The table lists about 530,000 distinct CDR3 sequences, 13% to 15% of them singletons. This sample was shared with a second study, whose subject was yellow fever vaccine responses in identical twins.

Source material: CD4+ T cells sorted from blood. These receptors came from a young woman in good health. Each CDR3 is given without its conserved first and last residue. Fields, in order: J gene, D gene, V gene, CDR3 length, CDR3 protein. A D gene is named only where the DNA matches it firmly.

TRBJ2-2 | - | TRBV10-3 | 11 | AIRSRNTGELF
TRBJ2-1 | - | TRBV7-7 | 13 | ASSQTRVSADEQF
TRBJ2-7 | - | TRBV28 | 11 | ASSFSFVYEQY
TRBJ2-7 | - | TRBV27 | 11 | ASSSILGYEQY
TRBJ1-1 | - | TRBV5-1 | 11 | ASSAESFTEAF
TRBJ2-5 | - | TRBV11-2 | 15 | ASSPTSQGGLRETQY
TRBJ2-2 | - | TRBV28 | 8 | ATMSGELF
TRBJ2-5 | - | TRBV20-1 | 13 | SARSAGPRQETQY
TRBJ2-1 | TRBD2 | TRBV7-8 | 16 | ASSLARTSGGSYNEQF
TRBJ2-5 | - | TRBV24-1 | 10 | ATSDMTQTQY
TRBJ1-1 | - | TRBV25-1 | 13 | ASSEYGGANTEAF
TRBJ2-2 | - | TRBV25-1 | 11 | ASRGLDTGELF
TRBJ2-7 | - | TRBV28 | 12 | ASISREDNYEQY
TRBJ2-5 | TRBD2 | TRBV10-3 | 11 | ATGEGPEETQY
TRBJ2-3 | TRBD2 | TRBV15 | 17 | ATSRSSNVAGEGADTQY
TRBJ2-7 | TRBD2 | TRBV28 | 16 | ASSVPLAGGPLSYEQY
TRBJ2-3 | TRBD2 | TRBV28 | 13 | ASSLGGAGLDTQY
TRBJ2-3 | - | TRBV6-2/TRBV6-3 | 12 | ASSYRRGTDTQY
TRBJ2-7 | - | TRBV15 | 9 | ATSRGYEQY
TRBJ1-3 | TRBD1 | TRBV20-1 | 12 | SAKTGGTGNTIY
TRBJ2-7 | - | TRBV5-1 | 10 | ASGTNTYEQY
TRBJ2-5 | TRBD2 | TRBV10-3 | 11 | ATTSGVQETQY
TRBJ2-4 | - | TRBV28 | 14 | ASSPPDFLAKNIQY
TRBJ2-1 | - | TRBV11-2 | 16 | ASSPALGGSPSYNEQF
TRBJ2-7 | - | TRBV15 | 11 | ATSRDDLYEQY
TRBJ2-1 | TRBD2 | TRBV6-4 | 13 | ASRVLAGGPGEQF
TRBJ2-1 | - | TRBV6-2/TRBV6-3 | 18 | ASSYTYLTGAVSAYNEQF
TRBJ1-5 | - | TRBV28 | 15 | ASSPPGVKGGNQPQH
TRBJ2-2 | - | TRBV5-1 | 12 | ASSLPDGAGELF
TRBJ1-3 | - | TRBV5-1 | 14 | ASTPGGPISGNTIY
TRBJ2-1 | TRBD2 | TRBV27 | 14 | ASSRRTSGGDNEQF
TRBJ2-1 | TRBD2 | TRBV3-1 | 14 | ASSQASGRVIVEQF
TRBJ1-1 | - | TRBV5-1 | 12 | ASSFREVNTEAF
TRBJ1-1 | - | TRBV7-8 | 12 | ASSPRAANTEAF
TRBJ2-1 | - | TRBV24-1 | 9 | ATSDFSEQF
TRBJ2-3 | - | TRBV24-1 | 12 | ATSTPASIDTQY
TRBJ2-5 | TRBD2 | TRBV20-1 | 12 | SATGTSGVETQY